The entry below gives a single T cell receptor (beta chain) sequence along with its context. The antigen remains unidentified. This specimen comes from a study of radiotherapy plus CTLA-4 blockade in lung cancer. General study results and limits: Some TCR clones had been derived from tumors. These clones expanded in peripheral blood after radiotherapy plus ipilimumab. Interferon-beta, together with early blood T cell clone dynamics, reportedly best predicted response.

Germline loops: CDR1 KGHSH, CDR2 LQKENI. Trimming took 8 bases from V and 2 from J, leaving 14 bases between them. CDR3 size: 14 residues. Some clones are missing from TCRdb's copy, which holds only in-frame ones; the method was immunoSEQ multiplex PCR. The sample lists 39,000 or so clones; about 80% were seen once. The sample consisted of peripheral blood, taken from a patient treated with radiotherapy plus ipilimumab. This receptor was identified in a human donor with non-small cell lung cancer who had stable disease on radiotherapy plus ipilimumab. The V and J genes are TRBV18 and TRBJ2-3; D perhaps matches TRBD1 (5 bases). In nucleotides, the CDR3 is TGTGCCAGCCAGGGCGGAAGCCCCACAGATACGCAGTATTTT. It is translated as CASQGGSPTDTQYF.